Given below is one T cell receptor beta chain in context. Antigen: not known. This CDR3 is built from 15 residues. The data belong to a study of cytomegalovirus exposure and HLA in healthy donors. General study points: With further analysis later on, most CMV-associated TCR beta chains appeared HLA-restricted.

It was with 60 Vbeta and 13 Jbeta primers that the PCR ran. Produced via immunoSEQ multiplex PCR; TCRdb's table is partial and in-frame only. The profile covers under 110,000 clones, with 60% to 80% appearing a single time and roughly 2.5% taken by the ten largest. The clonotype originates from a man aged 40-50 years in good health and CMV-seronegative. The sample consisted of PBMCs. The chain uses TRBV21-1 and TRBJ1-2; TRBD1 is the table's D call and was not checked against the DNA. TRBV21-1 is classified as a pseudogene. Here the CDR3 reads CASSKPQDRRGGYTF. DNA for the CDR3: TGTGCCAGCAGCAAACCCCAGGACAGGAGGGGTGGCTACACCTTC.